One and the same sample provided the 11 T cell receptor beta chains below, sequenced in a study of tumor-infiltrating lymphocytes in primary liver carcinoma. Unsorted whole blood yielded blood RNA, and germline DNA was extracted as well. Priming with a constant-region primer yielded TCR beta cDNA from about 510 ng total RNA. Slightly modified ARM-PCR served as the procedure for the TCR beta libraries. These libraries came from three rounds of nested multiplex PCR. The first two PCR rounds, approximately 10 cycles each, used TRBV1-TRBV30 forward primers and a C-beta reverse primer. Via MiXCR, TCRdb re-called the multiplex PCR reads, giving one row per CDR3 protein. Of some 200,000 distinct CDR3 sequences in the sample, approximately 64% were seen once. Sequencing was carried out using peripheral blood. The receptors derive from a woman aged 55-75 years with primary liver carcinoma and hepatitis B virus infection.

With regard to this clonotype: This may arise from a read error, as a much more abundant clone is one base away. The chain is built from TRBV13 and TRBJ2-1; possible D gene TRBD2, 6 bases. The germline V gene encodes CDR1 PRHDT and CDR2 FYEKMQ (reference sequence). This CDR3 contains 14 residues. As DNA, the CDR3 is TGTGCCGGCAGCTTAGGAGGAGGGAGCAATGAGCAGTTCTTC. It specifies CAGSLGGGSNEQFF.

This clonotype has a count of ten or more. J is TRBJ1-1 and V is TRBV12-3 or TRBV12-4; maybe TRBD1 (6 bases). The CDR3 totals 13 residues. V lost 3 bases to trimming and J lost 6 bases, with 11 bases between them. DNA for the CDR3: TGTGCCAGCAGTTTTATCGGGGGCGCTGAAGCTTTCTTT. Protein product: CASSFIGGAEAFF.

In its sample, this clonotype was seen once. It may be a read error: a sequence one base away is much more abundant. The rearrangement links TRBV10-2 to TRBJ2-2; perhaps TRBD1 as D (6 bases). CDR3 length: 11 residues. CDR1 WSHSY and CDR2 SAAADI come from the germline V gene. The germline V and J ends were trimmed by 10 bases and 10 bases, with 13 bases remaining between them. The CDR3 region has the DNA TGCGCCACCAAACTGGGGGCGGAGCTGTTTTTT. Its protein product is CATKLGAELFF.

This clonotype was seen just once. The junction differs from germline at one of its ends, possibly a read error. The rearrangement uses TRBV12-3 or TRBV12-4 and TRBJ1-2; no clear D gene. This CDR3 contains 11 residues. This CDR3 reads CASSFSQARTF. Here the CDR3 DNA reads TGTGCCAGTAGTTTTAGCCAAGCGCGGACCTTC.

This chain uses TRBV10-2 with TRBJ2-1, with D hard to call. CDR1 and CDR2 (germline): WSHSY, SAAADI. This CDR3 comprises 15 residues. The V end lost 4 bases, the J end lost 9 bases, and 19 bases lay between the germline ends. The chain's CDR3 is CASSAIAAAYGEQFF. CDR3 nucleotide sequence: TGCGCCAGCAGTGCGATAGCAGCTGCCTATGGTGAGCAGTTCTTC.

Concerning this clonotype: One junction end disagrees with the germline gene, perhaps due to a read error. The V call is TRBV7-2, the J call TRBJ1-5; D remains ambiguous. The CDR3 loop spans 14 amino acids. Germline assignment: CDR1 SGHTA and CDR2 FQGNSA. CDR3 nucleotide sequence: TGTGCTAGCAGACCGGAGGGCGGCAATCAGCCCCAGCATTTT. It yields the protein CASRPEGGNQPQHF. The whole variable domain, filled in from reference TRBV7-2 and TRBJ1-5, reads GAGVSQSPSNKVTEKGKDVELRCDPISGHTALYWYRQSLGQGLEFLIYFQGNSAPDKSGLPSDRFSAERTGGSVSTLTIQRTQQEDSAVYLCASRPEGGNQPQHFGDGTRLSIL.

As regards this clonotype: The CDR3 does not close with the conserved phenylalanine or tryptophan, likely indicating a read error. This sequence joins TRBV5-1 and TRBJ2-1, with D perhaps matching TRBD1 or TRBD2 (5 bases each). CDR3 length equals 16 residues. CDR1 and CDR2 (germline): SGHRS, YFSETQ. Trimming took off 4 bases at V and 0 bases at J, with 14 bases between the two ends. CDR3 sequence reads: CASSPGTLSSYNEQFS. The DNA of the CDR3 is TGCGCCAGCAGCCCGGGGACCTTGAGCTCCTACAATGAGCAGTTCTCC.

V usage is TRBV28 and J usage is TRBJ2-1, with 8 positions matching TRBD2. Looked up from germline, CDR1 is MDHEN and CDR2 is SYDVKM. V lost 8 bases, J lost 5 bases, and 11 bases stayed unmatched. The CDR3 contains 15 residues. CDR3 region: CASEPPNSGNNEQFF. DNA for the CDR3: TGTGCCAGCGAACCCCCGAATAGCGGGAACAATGAGCAGTTCTTC.

In the case of this clonotype: A much larger clonotype is one base distant, so this may be a read error. This likely comes from a read error, as the CDR3 has no conserved phenylalanine or tryptophan at its end. The chain recombines TRBV4-1 with TRBJ1-2; TRBD1 matches at 8 bases. The V gene end was trimmed by 2 bases and the J gene end by 5 bases; junction bases not matched to a gene: 10. Germline V gives CDR1 MGHRA, CDR2 YSYEKL. The CDR3 covers 16 residues. The CDR3 reads CASSQRDRGFQYGYTL. CDR3 DNA sequence: TGCGCCAGCAGCCAACGAGACAGGGGATTTCAGTATGGCTACACCCTC.

This clonotype occurred many times. The genes are TRBV12-3 or TRBV12-4 and TRBJ1-1; 9 bases match TRBD1. This CDR3 is 11 amino acids long. The ends lost 8 bases at V and 11 bases at J; junction bases unmatched: 6. The CDR3 DNA reads TGTGCCAGCGGCACAGGGGGCTTTGCTTTCTTT. Translating gives CASGTGGFAFF.

This clonotype has only a few counts. The chain uses TRBV4-1 and TRBJ2-2, with a weak D call TRBD1 (6 bases). This CDR3 comprises 18 residues. Germline V CDR1 and CDR2: MGHRA, YSYEKL. Trimming left V 2 bases short and J 2 bases short, with 18 bases between. The CDR3: CASSQNGQGFLNTGELFF. CDR3 bases: TGCGCCAGCAGCCAAAATGGCCAGGGGTTCCTAAACACCGGGGAGCTGTTTTTT.